These 31 T cell receptor beta chains share one sample of origin, sequenced in a study of shared clonotypes between healthy human individuals (dated by TCRdb to 2018 to 2020). The library was generated by the immunoSEQ multiplex PCR assay. Imported from immuneACCESS, the table was reduced by TCRdb to in-frame sequences with V and J called. These copies leave out some clones; in studies compared against another copy, an unresolved V gene accounts for under half, and the cause of the remainder is not known. Across this sample there are under 2.5 million clones, with just under 95% seen only once. Together, the top ten hold about 0.36% of the sample. Specimen: naive CD4+ T cells from PBMCs. According to the study, the label for this sample's cell subset or site signals: CD45RA+ positively selected. The receptor source for this set is a man younger than 35 in good health. Some clones in this sample may be carry-over from other donors' samples.

This rearrangement joins TRBV27 to TRBJ2-7, with 13 nucleotides matching TRBD2. This CDR3 region has 15 residues. Germline-derived CDR1 and CDR2 are MNHEY and SMNVEV (reference sequence). With 4 bases clipped from V and 4 bases from J, the junction kept 4 bases outside the gene matches. The CDR3 is CASSSSTSGRYEQYF. In nucleotides, the CDR3 is TGTGCCAGCAGTTCATCGACTAGCGGGAGGTACGAGCAGTACTTC.

Only one count was recorded for this clone. The chain couples TRBV5-8 to TRBJ2-2; TRBD1 is a possible D gene (5 bases). Germline-derived CDR1 and CDR2 are SGHTS and YDEGEE. Trimming pared 4 bases from V and 4 bases from J, leaving 20 bases between. The CDR3 contains 17 residues. This CDR3 reads CASSRPRQGGFTGELFF. CDR3 in DNA: TGTGCCAGCAGCCGCCCGCGGCAGGGTGGTTTCACCGGGGAGCTGTTTTTT.

This chain uses TRBV4-3 with TRBJ2-1; D is perhaps TRBD2 (5 bases). V lost 4 bases and J lost 8, with 12 bases in between. Germline CDR1 reads LGHNA; CDR2 reads YSLEER. The CDR3 sequence is 13 residues long. For the CDR3, the DNA is TGCGCCAGCAGCCGCGGACTTGAAGATGAGCAGTTCTTC. Its protein is CASSRGLEDEQFF.

The V and J genes are TRBV9 and TRBJ2-7, with no clear D. The V end lost 0 bases, the J end lost 2 bases, and 15 bases lay between the germline ends. This CDR3 spans 16 amino acids. The germline gives CDR1 SGDLS, CDR2 YYNGEE. The CDR3 spells CASSVGLRDPTYEQYF. CDR3 sequence (DNA): TGTGCCAGCAGCGTAGGCCTCCGCGACCCTACCTACGAGCAGTACTTC.

The chain has TRBV7-2 and TRBJ2-2, with D possibly being TRBD1 (5 bases). Germline CDR1 reads SGHTA; CDR2 reads FQGNSA. V shed 5 bases and J shed 0 bases, with 16 bases lying between them. The CDR3 length is 17 residues. CDR3 sequence (DNA): TGTGCCAGCAGCCACCCCCCGGGCAGGGCGAACACCGGGGAGCTGTTTTTT. Translation: CASSHPPGRANTGELFF.

The chain carries TRBV29-1 and TRBJ2-7; D is perhaps TRBD2 (5 bases). V gave up 6 bases and J gave up 8 bases, with 20 bases separating them. The germline gives CDR1 SQVTM, CDR2 ANQGSEA. The CDR3 spans 13 residues. The CDR3 here is CSVQVGSEIKQYF. CDR3 in DNA: TGCAGCGTCCAAGTGGGTAGCGAGATCAAGCAGTACTTC.

To note about this clone: Within the sample, other DNA sequences also encode this same CDR3. The chain employs TRBV7-9 and TRBJ1-5; D is unclear. The CDR3 length is 13 residues. Per germline, CDR1 SEHNR and CDR2 FQNEAQ (reference sequence). V was trimmed by 1 base and J by 4 bases, leaving 5 bases between them. This CDR3 is CASSLDWNQPQHF. DNA of the CDR3: TGTGCCAGCAGCTTAGACTGGAATCAGCCCCAGCATTTT.

This sequence joins TRBV4-2 and TRBJ2-2; no firm D call. Germline assignment: CDR1 LGHNA and CDR2 YNFKEQ. Trimming removed 0 bases at V and 5 bases at J, with 7 bases between. The CDR3 sequence is 14 residues long. CDR3 in amino acids: CASSQEGRTGELFF. In nucleotides, the CDR3 is TGTGCCAGCAGCCAAGAAGGCCGTACCGGGGAGCTGTTTTTT.

CDR3 sequence (DNA): TGTGCCACCAGCAGAAAGGACCCCTTATACAATGAGCAGTTCTTC. The encoded protein is CATSRKDPLYNEQFF. The chain combines TRBV15 with TRBJ2-1; D uncertain. Trimming stripped 2 bases from V and 4 bases from J, with 12 bases between. The V gene's germline CDR1 is LNHNV and CDR2 YYDKDF (reference sequence). The CDR3 consists of 15 residues.

The rearrangement uses TRBV4-2 and TRBJ2-5, with TRBD2 as a possible D gene (6 bases). V lost 4 bases and J 5 bases, leaving 23 bases between the germline ends. This CDR3 has 17 amino acids. The germline V gene encodes CDR1 LGHNA and CDR2 YNFKEQ. The CDR3 spells CASSPNLSSEPRETQYF. In DNA form, the CDR3 reads TGTGCCAGCAGCCCCAATTTATCTAGCGAGCCGCGTGAGACCCAGTACTTC.

The rearrangement links TRBV5-1 to TRBJ1-5; 9 bases are shared with TRBD1. This CDR3 contains 17 residues. V lost 4 bases to trimming and J lost 2 bases; unmatched junction nucleotides: 10. Germline CDR1 SGHRS, CDR2 YFSETQ. The CDR3 bases are TGCGCCAGCAGCCCAGGACAGGGGTCGTTTGGCAATCAGCCCCAGCATTTT. Amino acid sequence: CASSPGQGSFGNQPQHF.

This sequence joins TRBV10-3 and TRBJ1-5; TRBD1 is a possible D gene (5 bases). The germline V gene encodes CDR1 ENHRY and CDR2 SYGVKD. V shed 4 bases and J shed 5 bases, with 15 bases lying between them. This CDR3 is 15 amino acids long. CDR3 protein: CAISARGKEDQPQHF. CDR3 nucleotide sequence: TGTGCCATCAGTGCGAGGGGTAAGGAGGATCAGCCCCAGCATTTT.

This clone was seen once. The rearrangement joins TRBV25-1 to TRBJ2-2, with TRBD2 matching over 10 bases. The germline gives CDR1 MGHDK, CDR2 SYGVNS. This CDR3 has 17 amino acids. V was pared by 4 bases and J by 3 bases, with 8 bases of the junction left unmatched. The CDR3 coding sequence is TGTGCCAGCAGTGCCAACCCGGGACTAGCGTACACCGGGGAGCTGTTTTTT. This translates into CASSANPGLAYTGELFF.

The chain joins TRBV5-4 to TRBJ1-2, with no clear D. V gave up 4 bases and J gave up 4 bases, with 11 bases separating them. The CDR3 consists of 13 residues. Germline lookup yields CDR1 SGHNT and CDR2 YYREEE (reference sequence). The CDR3 sequence is CASSPLPSYGYTF. Written as DNA, the CDR3 is TGTGCCAGCAGCCCCCTTCCCAGCTATGGCTACACCTTC.

The chain recombines TRBV6-6 with TRBJ1-5; no reliable D call. Trimming stripped 6 bases from V and 4 bases from J, with 7 bases between. CDR1 is MNHNY and CDR2 is SVGAGI in the germline V gene (reference sequence). This CDR3 region has 12 residues. In DNA form, the CDR3 reads TGTGCCAGCAGCCGAACAAATCAGCCCCAGCATTTT. This sequence encodes CASSRTNQPQHF.

Regarding this clone: Other nucleotide sequences from this sample produce the same CDR3. This chain uses TRBV20-1 with TRBJ1-1; the D is unclear. Per the germline V gene, CDR1 is DFQATT and CDR2 is SNEGSKA (reference sequence). This CDR3 spans 11 amino acids. Trimming shortened V by 1 base and J by 6 bases, and 6 bases separated the two germline ends. CDR3 in amino acids: CSARVRSEAFF. The DNA of the CDR3 is TGCAGTGCTAGAGTCAGATCTGAAGCTTTCTTT.

For the CDR3, the DNA is TGTGCCAGCAGTGATCATACCAGCACAGATACGCAGTATTTT. This codes for CASSDHTSTDTQYF. The chain has TRBV25-1 and TRBJ2-3; D is unclear. The CDR3 totals 14 residues. Germline assignment: CDR1 MGHDK and CDR2 SYGVNS. Trimming took off 3 bases at V and 0 bases at J, with 7 bases between the two ends.

This clone occurred once. The J gene is TRBJ2-1, the V gene TRBV5-1; TRBD2 matches at 9 bases. The germline V gene encodes CDR1 SGHRS and CDR2 YFSETQ. With V trimmed by 4 bases and J by 6 bases, 5 bases remained unmatched. The CDR3 runs 14 residues. DNA for the CDR3: TGCGCCAGCAGCGTTAGCGGGAGTTTCAATGAGCAGTTCTTC. It codes for CASSVSGSFNEQFF.

The chain employs TRBV28 and TRBJ1-2; possibly TRBD1 for D (5 bases). Germline lookup yields CDR1 MDHEN and CDR2 SYDVKM. CDR3 length: 13 amino acids. The ends were cut back, 3 bases at V and 4 bases at J, with 9 bases in the middle. CDR3 residues: CASSFWRGYGYTF. CDR3 bases: TGTGCCAGCAGTTTCTGGAGGGGCTATGGCTACACCTTC.

V gene TRBV29-1 combines with J gene TRBJ2-3; 12 nucleotides match TRBD2. The CDR3 spans 14 residues. CDR1 is SQVTM and CDR2 is ANQGSEA in the germline V gene. The V and J ends lost 7 bases and 4 bases, in that order; junction bases with no gene match: 6. CDR3 coding DNA: TGCAGCGCCCTAGCGGGAGGGGGCGCAGATACGCAGTATTTT. As protein: CSALAGGGADTQYF.

The CDR3 DNA follows: TGCGCCAGCAGCCAAGCCTCACCCGACAAAAACATTCAGTACTTC. It translates to CASSQASPDKNIQYF. The chain recombines TRBV4-1 with TRBJ2-4; D unresolved. Germline V gene lookup returns CDR1 MGHRA and CDR2 YSYEKL. The CDR3 is made up of 15 amino acids. Trimming pared 1 base from V and 3 bases from J, leaving 10 bases between.

The chain links TRBV30 to TRBJ2-5; 7 nucleotides match TRBD2. The germline V gene encodes CDR1 GTSNPN and CDR2 SVGIG (reference sequence). This CDR3 has 16 amino acids. The junction had 14 bases not matched to a gene; V was cut back by 2 bases and J by 5 bases. CDR3 sequence: CAWSTTWGRAEETQYF. In DNA, the CDR3 is TGTGCCTGGAGTACGACGTGGGGGAGGGCCGAGGAGACCCAGTACTTC.

This chain joins TRBV5-1 and TRBJ1-1; 9 nucleotides match TRBD1. This CDR3 contains 15 residues. The V segment lost 3 bases and the J segment 3 bases; nucleotides outside the gene matches: 6. Germline V CDR1 and CDR2: SGHRS, YFSETQ. This chain's CDR3 is CASSWGQGGHTEAFF. In nucleotides, the CDR3 is TGCGCCAGCAGCTGGGGACAGGGAGGGCACACTGAAGCTTTCTTT.

Worth noting for this clone: Other nucleotide sequences in the sample specify the same CDR3. The V and J genes are TRBV28 and TRBJ2-6; D possibly corresponds to TRBD2 (5 bases). Germline V CDR1 and CDR2: MDHEN, SYDVKM. The CDR3 loop spans 15 amino acids. V was clipped by 6 bases and J by 0 bases, with 9 bases between them. The CDR3 DNA reads as TGTGCCAGCAGCTCGGGGTCCTCTGGGGCCAACGTCCTGACTTTC. Encoded protein: CASSSGSSGANVLTF.

The rearrangement uses TRBV7-6 and TRBJ2-5; D could derive from TRBD1 or TRBD2 (6 bases each). CDR1 is SGHVS, CDR2 FNYEAQ, per germline. This CDR3 spans 13 amino acids. The V gene lost 4 bases and the J gene lost 5 bases, with 11 bases spanning the gap. The CDR3 sequence is CASSYRAGETQYF. The CDR3 DNA follows: TGTGCCAGCAGCTACAGGGCGGGGGAGACCCAGTACTTC.

The chain uses TRBV7-8 and TRBJ2-7, with D possibly matching TRBD2 (6 bases). The CDR3 runs 15 residues. The V gene lost 1 base and the J gene lost 2 bases, with 12 bases spanning the gap. Looked up from germline, CDR1 is SGHVS and CDR2 is FQNEAQ. The CDR3 spells CASSLELAETYEQYF. The CDR3 DNA reads TGTGCCAGCAGCTTAGAACTAGCTGAGACCTACGAGCAGTACTTC. Together with reference TRBV7-8 and TRBJ2-7, the CDR3 gives the full variable domain: GAGVSQSPRYKVAKRGQDVALRCDPISGHVSLFWYQQALGQGPEFLTYFQNEAQLDKSGLPSDRFFAERPEGSVSTLKIQRTQQEDSAVYLCASSLELAETYEQYFGPGTRLTVT.

The CDR3 sequence is CASSLGVRGQNTEAFF. The DNA for the CDR3 is TGTGCCAGCAGCTTAGGGGTCAGAGGACAAAACACTGAAGCTTTCTTT. The chain carries TRBV11-2 and TRBJ1-1, with a tentative D call TRBD1 (5 bases). CDR3 size: 16 residues. The germline V gene has CDR1 SGHAT and CDR2 FQNNGV. Trimming cost V 1 base and J 2 bases, with 14 bases left between them. The variable domain in full, completed from reference TRBV11-2 and TRBJ1-1, reads EAGVAQSPRYKIIEKRQSVAFWCNPISGHATLYWYQQILGQGPKLLIQFQNNGVVDDSQLPKDRFSAERLKGVDSTLKIQPAKLEDSAVYLCASSLGVRGQNTEAFFGQGTRLTVV.

The genes are TRBV7-8 and TRBJ2-3, with D possibly TRBD2 on 6 matching bases. Deletions cut 2 bases from V and 1 base from J, with 13 bases between. The CDR3 runs 16 residues. The germline V gene has CDR1 SGHVS and CDR2 FQNEAQ. The CDR3 sequence is CASSLLSGGGTDTQYF. The CDR3 bases are TGTGCCAGCAGCTTACTAAGTGGCGGGGGCACAGATACGCAGTATTTT.

The chain employs TRBV28 and TRBJ2-3; D remains unclear. The germline gives CDR1 MDHEN, CDR2 SYDVKM. The CDR3 runs 15 residues. V lost 2 bases, J lost 1 base, and 10 bases lay in between. The CDR3 nucleotides are TGTGCCAGCAGTTTAGTGGGCTCCGGCACAGATACGCAGTATTTT. Residues: CASSLVGSGTDTQYF. The whole variable domain, filled in from reference TRBV28 and TRBJ2-3, reads DVKVTQSSRYLVKRTGEKVFLECVQDMDHENMFWYRQDPGLGLRLIYFSYDVKMKEKGDIPEGYSVSREKKERFSLILESASTNQTSMYLCASSLVGSGTDTQYFGPGTRLTVL.

V is TRBV9 and J is TRBJ2-5; the D is unclear. The germline V gene has CDR1 SGDLS and CDR2 YYNGEE. This CDR3 contains 13 residues. V lost 4 bases to trimming and J lost 4 bases, with 11 bases between them. Here the CDR3 DNA reads TGTGCCAGCAGCCCCGGGTTAAGAGAGACCCAGTACTTC. Protein product: CASSPGLRETQYF. Complete variable domain (other parts from reference TRBV9 and TRBJ2-5): DSGVTQTPKHLITATGQRVTLRCSPRSGDLSVYWYQQSLDQGLQFLIQYYNGEERAKGNILERFSAQQFPDLHSELNLSSLELGDSALYFCASSPGLRETQYFGPGTRLLVL.

The V and J genes are TRBV7-2 and TRBJ1-5, with TRBD1 as a possible D gene (5 bases). The CDR3 loop spans 14 amino acids. Trimming took 1 base from V and 6 from J, leaving 10 bases between them. Per germline, CDR1 SGHTA and CDR2 FQGNSA. CDR3 region: CASSLEGSGQPQHF. In DNA, the CDR3 is TGTGCCAGCAGCTTAGAGGGGTCAGGTCAGCCCCAGCATTTT.